These T cell receptor beta chains were read from a single sample in a study of shared clonotypes between healthy human individuals. Assay used: immunoSEQ multiplex PCR; TCRdb lists only in-frame clones, some missing. The data show 400,000 to 600,000 clones, roughly 95% seen once. Sequencing input: naive CD4+ T cells sorted from blood. These receptors originate from a woman aged 25 to 39 in good health. Each CDR3 is given with its conserved first and last residue. D genes are given only for firm matches. Size tells how often a clone was seen (once, few, many) or the class of an expanded clone, and some rows leave it out.

-	TRBV18	-	TRBJ2-3	TGTGCCAGCTCAAACCGGGACAGCACAGATACGCAGTATTTT	CASSNRDSTDTQYF
-	TRBV11-2	TRBD1	TRBJ1-2	TGTGCCAGCAGCTTATTGGTAACAGGGGATAACTATGGCTACACCTTC	CASSLLVTGDNYGYTF
-	TRBV5-6	-	TRBJ2-7	TGTGCCAGCAGCTTGATCACACATTACGAGCAGTACTTC	CASSLITHYEQYF
-	TRBV7-9	TRBD1	TRBJ2-5	TGTGCCAGCAGCTTAGGGGGACAGGGAAGAGTGACCCAGTACTTC	CASSLGGQGRVTQYF
-	TRBV7-2	-	TRBJ2-7	TGTGCCAGCAGCTTCCGGGGCCCCTACGAGCAGTACTTC	CASSFRGPYEQYF
once	TRBV6-4	-	TRBJ2-1	TGTGCCAGCAGCCAGACTAGAGACGGTGAGCAGTTCTTC	CASSQTRDGEQFF
-	TRBV28	TRBD1	TRBJ1-4	TGTGCCAGCAGTTCTGGGGACAGTAATGAAAAACTGTTTTTT	CASSSGDSNEKLFF
-	TRBV7-9	TRBD1	TRBJ1-1	TGTGCCAGCAGCCTACAAGGGGGCGCGGAGGGGAACACTGAAGCTTTCTTT	CASSLQGGAEGNTEAFF
-	TRBV23-1	-	TRBJ2-2	TGCGCCAGCAGTGGGACTGAGGAAACCGGGGAGCTGTTTTTT	CASSGTEETGELFF
-	TRBV6-1	-	TRBJ2-5	TGTGCCAGCAGTGAAGCTATCTGGTTCCAAGAGACCCAGTACTTC	CASSEAIWFQETQYF
-	TRBV19	-	TRBJ1-3	TGTGCCAGTAGTAGTCAGATCAACTCTGGAAACACCATATATTTT	CASSSQINSGNTIYF
-	TRBV20-1	-	TRBJ2-5	TGCAGTGCGCCTCAAGAGACCCAGTACTTC	CSAPQETQYF
-	TRBV6-4	-	TRBJ2-7	TGTGCCAGCAAGGGGAACGAGCAGTACTTC	CASKGNEQYF
once	TRBV10-2	TRBD2	TRBJ2-5	TGCGCCAGCAGGGAGAAACTAGCGGGAGGAGAGACCCAGTACTTC	CASREKLAGGETQYF
-	TRBV4-2	TRBD1	TRBJ2-7	TGTGCCAGCAGGCCCGGGACAGAAAACGAGCAGTACTTC	CASRPGTENEQYF
-	TRBV19	TRBD1	TRBJ2-5	TGTGCCAGTAGCAAAACGGGGGACAGGGTCCAGACCCAGTACTTC	CASSKTGDRVQTQYF
-	TRBV19	TRBD1	TRBJ2-7	TGTGCCAGTAGTACCATGACAGGGGGCAACTACGAGCAGTACTTC	CASSTMTGGNYEQYF
-	TRBV27	TRBD2	TRBJ2-3	TGTGCCAGCAGACCTATAGCGGGAGCAGATACGCAGTATTTT	CASRPIAGADTQYF
-	TRBV10-3	-	TRBJ2-1	TGTGCCATCAGTCCCCCGGGCGGCAATGAGCAGTTCTTC	CAISPPGGNEQFF
-	TRBV30	-	TRBJ1-4	TGTGCCTGGAGGGACTGGAGGGTAGGCGAAAAACTGTTTTTT	CAWRDWRVGEKLFF
-	TRBV30	-	TRBJ1-1	TGTGCCTGGAGCACTGCCTCCGGGTTCTCTGAAGCTTTCTTT	CAWSTASGFSEAFF
-	TRBV15	TRBD1	TRBJ1-2	TGTGCCACCAGAATGACAGGGGGCGTCTATGGCTACACCTTC	CATRMTGGVYGYTF